This TCR beta chain was sequenced for a study of beta chain features in type 1 diabetes. cDNA synthesis used the whole RNA isolate, giving expressed TCRB sequences. Approximately 4 million reads on average were seen across naive, central memory and regulatory T cell samples. Data came from immunoSEQ multiplex PCR; TCRdb stores just in-frame clones and leaves some out. The table lists a few hundred thousand clones, over 11% of them singletons, with approximately 0.018% in the top ten. CDR3 length: 13 residues. Germline CDR1 and CDR2: SGHAT and FQNNGV. V lost 2 bases and J lost 4; bases outside the gene matches: 1. Stem cell-like memory, regulatory, central memory and naive CD4+ cells were sorted via CD45RO/CCR7/CD25/CD127/CD95/CD27. The study, taken as a whole, reports: A potential PCR bias toward shorter templates would be equal in patient and control samples. In every one of the four CD4+ subsets, TCRB CDR3s were moderately but significantly shorter in Type 1 diabetes patients.

As for this clone: Its antigen remains unidentified.

The clonotype was recovered from a man under 40 with type 1 diabetes. What was sequenced was naive CD4+ T cells from blood. The genes are TRBV11-2 and TRBJ1-1; 7 nucleotides agree with TRBD1. This CDR3 reads CASSLQGGTEAFF. The CDR3 region has the DNA TGTGCCAGCAGCTTACAGGGGGGCACTGAAGCTTTCTTT.